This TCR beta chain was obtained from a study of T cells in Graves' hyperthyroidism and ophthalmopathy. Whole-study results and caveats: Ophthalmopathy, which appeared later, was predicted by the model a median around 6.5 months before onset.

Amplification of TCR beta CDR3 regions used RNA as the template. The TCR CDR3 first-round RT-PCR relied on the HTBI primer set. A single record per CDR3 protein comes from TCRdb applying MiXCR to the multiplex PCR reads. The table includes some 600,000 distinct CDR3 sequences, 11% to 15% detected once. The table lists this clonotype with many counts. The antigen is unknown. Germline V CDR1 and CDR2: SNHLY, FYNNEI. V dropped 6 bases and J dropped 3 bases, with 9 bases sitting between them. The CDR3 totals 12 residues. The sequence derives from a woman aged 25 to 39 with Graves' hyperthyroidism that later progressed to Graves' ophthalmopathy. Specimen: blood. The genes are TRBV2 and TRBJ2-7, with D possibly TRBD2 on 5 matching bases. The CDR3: CASRDGNYEQYF. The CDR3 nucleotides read TGTGCCAGCAGGGACGGGAACTACGAGCAGTACTTC.